The clone carrying this T cell receptor beta chain was picked up a small number of times. Its antigen is currently unknown. The germline CDR1 and CDR2 sequences are LGHDT and YNNKEL (reference sequence). V was shortened by 1 base and J by 3 bases, with 9 bases between the two germline ends. The CDR3 is made up of 15 amino acids. This sample was included in a study of human T cells and chemical hapten exposure. Overall study findings and caveats: Patch test score was positively correlated with the counts of TCRs that had expanded at PT1.

As the library was built, unique molecular identifiers were attached to individual cDNA molecules. Using its own MiXCR run on the RACE reads, TCRdb lists one record per CDR3 protein. This sample has 180,000 or so distinct CDR3 sequences, with 30% found just once. Time point defined: pre-sensitization, week 0. Treatment: therapeutic diphenylcyclopropenone sensitization with weekly scalp DPC. This chain connects TRBV3-1 to TRBJ2-2, with D tentatively TRBD2 (6 bases). The sequenced sample was whole blood, obtained in connection with sensitization to the hapten diphenylcyclopropenone (DPC). This TCR was recovered from a woman aged 30 to 39 with alopecia areata. Some clones in this sample may be carry-over from other donors' samples. The CDR3 reads CASSQVGGHTGELFF. The CDR3 DNA follows: TGTGCCAGCAGCCAAGTGGGGGGACACACCGGGGAGCTGTTTTTT.